A single sample is the source of the 2 T cell receptor beta chains below, sequenced in a study of blood T cells in healthy people across ages. Through a sample-barcoded 5' primer and a J-beta primer mix, a second PCR was run for 7 to 11 cycles. A single record per CDR3 protein comes from TCRdb applying MiXCR to the 5' RACE reads. The sample yields approximately 800,000 distinct CDR3 sequences, roughly 60% seen once. Sequencing was performed on blood. The receptors were gathered from a young man in good health.

The V and J genes are TRBV7-2 and TRBJ2-5; D call uncertain. Germline CDR1 and CDR2: SGHTA and FQGNSA. This CDR3 contains 13 residues. The germline V and J ends were trimmed by 5 bases and 5 bases, with 12 bases remaining between them. CDR3 in DNA: TGTGCCAGCAGCGGTTGGGCTGGGGAGACCCAGTACTTC. Translating it yields CASSGWAGETQYF.

In DNA, the CDR3 is TGCAGCGTTGAAAATTTGGGGGGCGGTGGCTACACCTTC. Amino acids: CSVENLGGGGYTF. V usage is TRBV29-1 and J usage is TRBJ1-2, with D possibly matching TRBD1 (6 bases). The CDR3 loop spans 13 amino acids. Germline V gives CDR1 SQVTM, CDR2 ANQGSEA. V lost 2 bases and J lost 7, with 14 bases in between.